The clone carrying this TCR beta chain was counted once. The assay was immunoSEQ multiplex PCR, and TCRdb's table has in-frame clones only and misses some. There are fewer than 80,000 clones in the sample; around nine tenths occur only once, and about 6% lies in the top ten. The CDR3 sequence is 13 residues long. V lost 0 bases and J 8 bases, leaving 9 bases between the germline ends. CDR1 is SGHKS and CDR2 is YYEKEE in the germline V gene (reference sequence). This entry belongs to a study of blood T cell repertoires in COVID-19. The clonotype originates from a human donor in a cohort sampled during active COVID-19. V and J are TRBV5-5 and TRBJ1-3; D not certain. The material sequenced was peripheral blood. CDR3 region: CASSLAEAHTIYF. Written as DNA, the CDR3 is TGTGCCAGCAGCTTGGCGGAGGCACACACCATATATTTT.